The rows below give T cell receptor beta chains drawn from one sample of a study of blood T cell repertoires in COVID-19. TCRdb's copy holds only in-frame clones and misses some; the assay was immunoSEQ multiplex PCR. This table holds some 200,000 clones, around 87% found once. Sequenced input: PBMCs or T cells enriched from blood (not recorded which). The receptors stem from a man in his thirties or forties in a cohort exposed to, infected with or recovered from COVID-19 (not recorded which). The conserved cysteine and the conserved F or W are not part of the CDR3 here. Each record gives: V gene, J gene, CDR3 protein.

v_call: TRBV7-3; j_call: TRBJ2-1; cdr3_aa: ASSLSLGGRFNEQF
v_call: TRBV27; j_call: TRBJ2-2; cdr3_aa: ASSIQVNTGELF
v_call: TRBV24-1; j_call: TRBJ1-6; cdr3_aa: ATSDWRSSYNSPLH
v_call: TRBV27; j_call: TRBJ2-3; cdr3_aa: ASLYRGISTDTQY
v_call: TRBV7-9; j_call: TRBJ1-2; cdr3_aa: ASSDRGYGYT
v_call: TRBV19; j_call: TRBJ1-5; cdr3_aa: ASTGTGTLYSNQPQH
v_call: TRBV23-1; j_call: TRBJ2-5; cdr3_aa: ASSPKPNSGQKLQETQY
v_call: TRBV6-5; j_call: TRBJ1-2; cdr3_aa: ASSPYRDGYGYT
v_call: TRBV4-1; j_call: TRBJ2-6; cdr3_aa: ASSHASLTTSGANVLT
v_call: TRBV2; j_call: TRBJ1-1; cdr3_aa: ASKLSNTEAF
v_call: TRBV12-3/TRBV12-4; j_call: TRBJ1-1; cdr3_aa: ASSPSSGVEAF
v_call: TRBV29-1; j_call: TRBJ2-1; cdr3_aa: SVEGLAGGLTYNEQF
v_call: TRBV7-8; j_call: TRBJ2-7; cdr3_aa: ASSLVFTAGAEQY
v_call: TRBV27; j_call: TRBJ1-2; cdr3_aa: ASRADRGGYT
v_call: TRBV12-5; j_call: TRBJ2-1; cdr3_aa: ASGADGHYNEQF
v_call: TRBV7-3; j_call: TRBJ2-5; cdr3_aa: ASSLLPGQGRETQY
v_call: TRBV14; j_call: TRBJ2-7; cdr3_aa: ASSHTGSYEQY
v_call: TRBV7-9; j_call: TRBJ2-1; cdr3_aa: ASSLPGMSEQF
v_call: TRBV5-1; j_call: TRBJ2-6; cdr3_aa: ASSLAHSGTGHVLT
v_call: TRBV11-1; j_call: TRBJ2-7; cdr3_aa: ASSFLGGSYEQY
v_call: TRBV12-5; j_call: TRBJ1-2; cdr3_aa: ASGSWGDRPSSGYT
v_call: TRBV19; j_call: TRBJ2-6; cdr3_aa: ASSRQGRISGANVLT
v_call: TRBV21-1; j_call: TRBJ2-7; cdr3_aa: ASSTGDRSEGSYEQY
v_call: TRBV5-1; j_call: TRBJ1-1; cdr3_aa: ASSRQASTMNTEAF
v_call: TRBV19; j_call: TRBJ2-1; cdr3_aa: ASSGTGGHEQF
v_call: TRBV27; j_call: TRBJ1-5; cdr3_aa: ASSRGQINQPQH
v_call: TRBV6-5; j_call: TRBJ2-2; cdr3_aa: ASSSRTGELF
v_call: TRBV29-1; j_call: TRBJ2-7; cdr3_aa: SVLTGDFYEQY
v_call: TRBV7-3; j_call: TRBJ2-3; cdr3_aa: ASSPIAGGMTDTQY
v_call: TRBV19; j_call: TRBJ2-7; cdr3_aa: ASSMQASYEQY
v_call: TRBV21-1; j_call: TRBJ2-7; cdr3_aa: ASSKAHLESCVPVTSVGEY
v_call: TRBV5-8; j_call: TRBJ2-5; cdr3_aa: ASSLGDRGAQETQY
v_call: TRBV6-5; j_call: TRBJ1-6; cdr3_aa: ASSYDRGWNSPLH
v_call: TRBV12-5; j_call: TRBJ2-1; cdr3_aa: ASGRGAEQF